This T cell receptor (beta chain) was sequenced during a study of T cells in localized non-small cell lung cancer. Notes on the study in general: Since sequencing was restricted to only one region of the tumor, intratumor heterogeneity remains a possibility. Highest T cell clonality was seen in uninvolved adjacent lung, surpassing that measured in tumor. Adjacent lung exhibited a median of around 60 among the 100 most abundant tumor clones.

The CDR3 totals 15 residues. The germline V gene encodes CDR1 SGHTA and CDR2 FQGNSA. V lost 5 bases and J lost 2, with 16 bases in between. The table came from immunoSEQ multiplex PCR; TCRdb's copy has only in-frame clones and leaves some out. The sample yields over 35,000 clones, around 81% seen once. About this clone: Its antigen remains unknown.

This TCR was sampled from a male donor aged 60 or over with stage II lung adenocarcinoma. The V and J genes are TRBV7-2 and TRBJ2-7, with D tentatively TRBD1 (5 bases). This specimen consisted of peripheral blood mononuclear cells, obtained before any cancer treatment. The DNA of the CDR3 is TGTGCCAGCAGCCTACAATCCGACAGAGCCTACGAGCAGTACTTC. It specifies CASSLQSDRAYEQYF.